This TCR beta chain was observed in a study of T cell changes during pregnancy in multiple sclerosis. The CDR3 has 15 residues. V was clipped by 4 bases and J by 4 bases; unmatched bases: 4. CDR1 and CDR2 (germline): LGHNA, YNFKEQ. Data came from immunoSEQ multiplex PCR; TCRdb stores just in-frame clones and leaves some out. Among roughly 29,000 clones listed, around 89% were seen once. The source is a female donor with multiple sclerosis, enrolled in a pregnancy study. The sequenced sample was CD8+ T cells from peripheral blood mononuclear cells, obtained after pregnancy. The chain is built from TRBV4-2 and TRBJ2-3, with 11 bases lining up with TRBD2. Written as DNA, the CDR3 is TGTGCCAGCAGCCTCTTAGCGGGAGGGCCAGATACGCAGTATTTT. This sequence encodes CASSLLAGGPDTQYF.